The text below deals with one TCR beta chain. V was cut by 4 bases and J by 1 base, with 19 bases left in between. Germline-derived CDR1 and CDR2 are SQVTM and ANQGSEA. The CDR3 is made up of 16 amino acids. Per the authors' pipeline: Reference gene primers were amplified, and this amplification served to estimate nucleated cell counts. The table came from immunoSEQ multiplex PCR; TCRdb's copy has only in-frame clones and leaves some out. V, J and clone size are those of that table, while D and trimming were read from the DNA. The top ten clones hold about 4.2% of a sample with more than 300,000 clones, roughly 90% of them seen once. The data were taken from a study of blood T cell repertoires in COVID-19. Study-level information: The cDNA or gDNA used as material had been derived from T cells, B-cell-depleted T cells, or PBMCs.

A PCR-confirmed or clinician-diagnosed COVID-19 case had contacted exposed participants within 2 weeks of entry. The specimen sequenced was PBMCs or T cells enriched from blood (not recorded which). The origin of this receptor is a woman aged 25-40 years who had been exposed to COVID-19. The chain combines TRBV29-1 with TRBJ1-1; possible D gene TRBD1, 6 bases. In DNA form, the CDR3 reads TGCAGCGTTGTGGAGAGGGGGTACGTTTGGAACACTGAAGCTTTCTTT. Its protein product is CSVVERGYVWNTEAFF.